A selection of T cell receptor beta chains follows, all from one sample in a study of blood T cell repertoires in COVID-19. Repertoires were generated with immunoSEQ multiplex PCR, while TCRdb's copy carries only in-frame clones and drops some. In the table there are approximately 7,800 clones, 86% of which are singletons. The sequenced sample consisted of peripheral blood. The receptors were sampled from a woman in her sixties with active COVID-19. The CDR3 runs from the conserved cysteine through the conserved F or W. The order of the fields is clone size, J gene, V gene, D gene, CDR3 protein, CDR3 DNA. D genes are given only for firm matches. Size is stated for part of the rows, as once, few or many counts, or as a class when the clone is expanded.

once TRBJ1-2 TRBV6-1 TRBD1 CASSEYAGGGYTF TGTGCCAGCAGTGAATATGCAGGGGGAGGCTACACCTTC
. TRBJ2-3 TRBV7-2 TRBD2 CASSRTSGGPDTQYF TGTGCCAGCAGCCGGACTAGCGGGGGCCCAGATACGCAGTATTTT
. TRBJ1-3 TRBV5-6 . CASSLATGWSGNTIYF TGTGCCAGCAGCTTGGCCACAGGGTGGTCTGGAAACACCATATATTTT
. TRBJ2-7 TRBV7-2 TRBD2 CASSFGSSGAYEQYF TGTGCCAGCAGCTTTGGATCTAGCGGGGCCTACGAGCAGTACTTC
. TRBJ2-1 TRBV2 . CASGGTWSSYNEQFF TGTGCCAGCGGGGGGACTTGGAGCTCCTACAATGAGCAGTTCTTC
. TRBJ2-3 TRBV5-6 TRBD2 CASSPLAGGTDTQYF TGTGCCAGCAGCCCCTTAGCGGGGGGCACAGATACGCAGTATTTT
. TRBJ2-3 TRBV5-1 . CASSLAGTDTQYF TGCGCCAGCAGCTTGGCAGGCACAGATACGCAGTATTTT
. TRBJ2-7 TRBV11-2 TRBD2 CASSPRGTYSSYEQYF TGTGCCAGCAGCCCGCGGGGGACGTACAGCTCCTACGAGCAGTACTTC
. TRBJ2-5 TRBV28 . CASSFEYSQETQYF TGTGCCAGCAGTTTCGAGTACTCCCAAGAGACCCAGTACTTC
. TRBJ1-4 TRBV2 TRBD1 CASRRQGGEKLFF TGTGCAAGCAGAAGACAGGGTGGTGAAAAACTGTTTTTT
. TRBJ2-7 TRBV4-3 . CASSQDRGYGAYEQYF TGCGCCAGCAGCCAAGACAGGGGATATGGGGCCTACGAGCAGTACTTC
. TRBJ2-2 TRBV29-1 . CSVSRTTNTGELFF TGCAGCGTGTCCCGTACCACTAACACCGGGGAGCTGTTTTTT
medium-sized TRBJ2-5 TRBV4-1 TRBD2 CASSHGLAERETQYF TGCGCCAGCAGCCACGGACTAGCGGAACGGGAGACCCAGTACTTC
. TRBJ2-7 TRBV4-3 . CASSQARFGYEQYF TGCGCCAGCAGCCAAGCCAGATTCGGGTACGAGCAGTACTTC
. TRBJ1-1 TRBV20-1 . CSARTGREAFF TGCAGTGCTAGGACGGGAAGGGAAGCTTTCTTT
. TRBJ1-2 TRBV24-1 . CATSDGGGPGYTF TGTGCCACCAGTGATGGGGGAGGGCCTGGCTACACCTTC
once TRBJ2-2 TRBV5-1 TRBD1 CASSLNRGTGELFF TGCGCCAGCAGCTTGAACAGGGGGACCGGGGAGCTGTTTTTT
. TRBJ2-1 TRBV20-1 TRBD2 CSASVAGGHGEQFF TGCAGTGCTAGTGTTGCGGGGGGGCATGGTGAGCAGTTCTTC
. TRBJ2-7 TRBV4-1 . CASSQFGWRTPSDEQYF TGCGCCAGCAGCCAATTTGGATGGAGGACCCCGTCCGACGAGCAGTACTTC
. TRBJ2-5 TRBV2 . CASTPLTNLGETQYF TGTGCCAGCACTCCCCTGACTAACCTCGGCGAGACCCAGTACTTC
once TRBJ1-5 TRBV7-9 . CASSSDRQGWNQPQHF TGTGCCAGCAGCTCCGACAGGCAGGGTTGGAATCAGCCCCAGCATTTT
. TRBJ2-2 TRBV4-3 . CASSPPGRGTGELFF TGCGCCAGCAGCCCCCCAGGGCGAGGCACCGGGGAGCTGTTTTTT
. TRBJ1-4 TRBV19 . CASGGTASNEKLFF TGTGCCAGCGGCGGGACGGCGTCTAATGAAAAACTGTTTTTT
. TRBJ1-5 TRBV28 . CASHEAPNQPQHF TGTGCCAGCCATGAGGCACCTAATCAGCCCCAGCATTTT
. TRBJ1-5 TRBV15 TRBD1 CATSNDRGGRQPQHF TGTGCCACCAGTAATGACAGGGGAGGACGTCAGCCCCAGCATTTT
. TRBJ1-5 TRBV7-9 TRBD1 CASSLTGGGQPQHF TGTGCCAGCAGCTTAACAGGGGGTGGCCAGCCCCAGCATTTT
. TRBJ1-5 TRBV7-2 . CASSETSREGQPQHF TGTGCCAGCAGCGAGACTAGTAGAGAGGGCCAGCCCCAGCATTTT
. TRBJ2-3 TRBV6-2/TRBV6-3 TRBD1 CASSYGTASTDTQYF TGTGCCAGCAGTTACGGGACAGCTAGCACAGATACGCAGTATTTT
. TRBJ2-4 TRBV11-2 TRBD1 CASSLSLTGGPDIQYF TGTGCCAGCAGCTTAAGTCTTACAGGGGGCCCGGACATTCAGTACTTC
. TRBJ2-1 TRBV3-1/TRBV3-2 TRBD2 CASSPVASGSSSYNEQFF TGTGCCAGCAGCCCAGTGGCTAGCGGTAGTAGCTCCTACAATGAGCAGTTCTTC
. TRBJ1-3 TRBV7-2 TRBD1 CASSPTGGRNTIYF TGTGCCAGCAGCCCGACAGGGGGACGAAACACCATATATTTT